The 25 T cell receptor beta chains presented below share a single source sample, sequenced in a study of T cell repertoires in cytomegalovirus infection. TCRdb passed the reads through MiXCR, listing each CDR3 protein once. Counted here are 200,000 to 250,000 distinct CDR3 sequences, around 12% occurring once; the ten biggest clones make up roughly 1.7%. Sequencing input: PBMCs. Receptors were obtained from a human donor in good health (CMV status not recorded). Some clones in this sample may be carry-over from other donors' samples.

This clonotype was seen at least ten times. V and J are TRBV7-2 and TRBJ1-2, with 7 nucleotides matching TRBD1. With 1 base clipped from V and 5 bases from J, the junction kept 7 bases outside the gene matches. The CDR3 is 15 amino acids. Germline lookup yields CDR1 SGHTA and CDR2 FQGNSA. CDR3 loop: CASSLVTGDGYGYTF. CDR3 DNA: TGTGCCAGCAGCTTAGTCACAGGGGATGGGTATGGCTACACCTTC.

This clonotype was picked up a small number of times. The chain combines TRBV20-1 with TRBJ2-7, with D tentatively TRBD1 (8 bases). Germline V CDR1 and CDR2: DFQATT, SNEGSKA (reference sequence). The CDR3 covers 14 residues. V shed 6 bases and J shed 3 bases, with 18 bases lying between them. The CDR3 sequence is CSAGGPGQGYEQYF. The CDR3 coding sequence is TGCAGTGCGGGAGGGCCCGGACAGGGCTACGAGCAGTACTTC.

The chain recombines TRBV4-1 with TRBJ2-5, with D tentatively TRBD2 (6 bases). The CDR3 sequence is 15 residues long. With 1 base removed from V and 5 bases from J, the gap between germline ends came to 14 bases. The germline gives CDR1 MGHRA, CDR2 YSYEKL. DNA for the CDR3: TGCGCCAGCAGCCAAGTGGGCTCGGCGGGGGAGACCCAGTACTTC. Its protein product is CASSQVGSAGETQYF.

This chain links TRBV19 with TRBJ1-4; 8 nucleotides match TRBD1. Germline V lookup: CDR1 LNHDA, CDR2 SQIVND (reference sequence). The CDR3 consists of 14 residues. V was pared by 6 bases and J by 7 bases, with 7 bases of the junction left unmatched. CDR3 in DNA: TGTGCCAGTAGCCCCAGGGGGCTCGGTGAAAAACTGTTTTTT. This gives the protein CASSPRGLGEKLFF.

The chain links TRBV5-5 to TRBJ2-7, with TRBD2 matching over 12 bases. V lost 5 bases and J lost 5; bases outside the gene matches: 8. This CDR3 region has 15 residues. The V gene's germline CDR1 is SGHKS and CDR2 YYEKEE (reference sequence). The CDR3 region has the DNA TGTGCCAGCAGTCTTGGACTAGCGGGATCTAACGAGCAGTACTTC. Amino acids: CASSLGLAGSNEQYF.

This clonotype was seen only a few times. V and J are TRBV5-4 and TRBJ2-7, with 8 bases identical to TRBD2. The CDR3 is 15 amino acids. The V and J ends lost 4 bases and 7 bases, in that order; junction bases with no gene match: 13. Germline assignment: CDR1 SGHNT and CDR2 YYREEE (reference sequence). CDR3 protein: CASSPAGGAFEEQYF. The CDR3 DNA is TGTGCCAGCAGCCCGGCCGGGGGGGCCTTTGAGGAGCAGTACTTC.

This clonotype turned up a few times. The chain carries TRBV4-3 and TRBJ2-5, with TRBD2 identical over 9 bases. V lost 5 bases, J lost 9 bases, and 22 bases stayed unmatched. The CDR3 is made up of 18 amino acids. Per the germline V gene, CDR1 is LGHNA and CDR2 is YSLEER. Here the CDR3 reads CASSLPLTGTSRIGPQYF. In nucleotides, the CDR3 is TGCGCCAGCAGCTTACCCTTAACCGGGACTAGCCGCATAGGGCCCCAGTACTTC.

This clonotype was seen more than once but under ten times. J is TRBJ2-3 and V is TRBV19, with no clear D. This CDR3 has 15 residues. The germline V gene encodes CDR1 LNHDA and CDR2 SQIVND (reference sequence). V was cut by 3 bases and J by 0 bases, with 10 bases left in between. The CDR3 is CASSILATSTDTQYF. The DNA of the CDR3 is TGTGCCAGTAGTATTCTTGCGACTAGCACAGATACGCAGTATTTT.

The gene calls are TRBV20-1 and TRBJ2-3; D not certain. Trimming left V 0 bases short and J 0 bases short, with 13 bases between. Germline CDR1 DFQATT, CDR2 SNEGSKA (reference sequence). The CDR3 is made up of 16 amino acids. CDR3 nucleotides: TGCAGTGCTAGAGATTCGGGCGGTACTAGCACAGATACGCAGTATTTT. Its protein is CSARDSGGTSTDTQYF.

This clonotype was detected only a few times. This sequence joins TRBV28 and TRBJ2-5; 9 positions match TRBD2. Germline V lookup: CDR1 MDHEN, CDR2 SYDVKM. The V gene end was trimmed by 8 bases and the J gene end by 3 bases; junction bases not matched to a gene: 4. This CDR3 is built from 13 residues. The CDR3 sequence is CASLTSGKETQYF. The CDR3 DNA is TGTGCCAGCCTGACTAGCGGTAAAGAGACCCAGTACTTC.

The CDR3 DNA sequence: TGTGCCAGCAGCCAAGAAGCGGGAGCAAACGGCAATGAGCAGTTCTTC. It encodes CASSQEAGANGNEQFF. V gene TRBV4-2 combines with J gene TRBJ2-1, with 8 bases lining up with TRBD2. Germline loops: CDR1 LGHNA, CDR2 YNFKEQ. V shed 0 bases and J 6 bases; nucleotides not matched to a gene: 7. CDR3 size: 16 residues.

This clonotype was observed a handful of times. CDR3 DNA: TGTGCCAGCAGTTTCGGGGGGTTAACAGATACGCAGTATTTT. This codes for CASSFGGLTDTQYF. The chain carries TRBV27 and TRBJ2-3; 7 nucleotides line up with TRBD2. The germline V gene has CDR1 MNHEY and CDR2 SMNVEV (reference sequence). Germline trimming cut 3 bases from V and 3 bases from J; bases unmatched to any gene: 3. The CDR3 runs 14 residues.

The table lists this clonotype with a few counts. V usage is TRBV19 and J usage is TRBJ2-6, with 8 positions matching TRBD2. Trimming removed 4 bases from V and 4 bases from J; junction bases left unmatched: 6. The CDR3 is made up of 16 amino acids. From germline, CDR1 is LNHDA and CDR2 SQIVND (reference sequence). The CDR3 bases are TGTGCCAGTAGTAGCGTAGCGGGACGAGGGGCCAACGTCCTGACTTTC. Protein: CASSSVAGRGANVLTF.

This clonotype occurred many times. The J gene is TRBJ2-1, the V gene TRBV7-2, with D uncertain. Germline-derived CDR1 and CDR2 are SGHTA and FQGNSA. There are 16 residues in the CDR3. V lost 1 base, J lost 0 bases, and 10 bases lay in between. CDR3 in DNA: TGTGCCAGCAGCTTAGGGGTCGCGAGCTCCTACAATGAGCAGTTCTTC. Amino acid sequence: CASSLGVASSYNEQFF.

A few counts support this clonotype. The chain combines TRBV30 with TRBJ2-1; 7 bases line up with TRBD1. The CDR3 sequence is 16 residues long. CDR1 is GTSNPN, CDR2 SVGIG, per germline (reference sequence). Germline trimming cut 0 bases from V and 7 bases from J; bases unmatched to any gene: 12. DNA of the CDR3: TGTGCCTGGAGTGTACCCCTTCCACAGGGGTTGAATGAGCAGTTCTTC. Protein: CAWSVPLPQGLNEQFF.

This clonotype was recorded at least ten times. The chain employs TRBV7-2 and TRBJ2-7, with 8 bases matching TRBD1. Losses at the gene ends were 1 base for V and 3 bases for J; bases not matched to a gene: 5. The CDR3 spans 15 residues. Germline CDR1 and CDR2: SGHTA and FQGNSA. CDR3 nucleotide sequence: TGTGCCAGCAGCTTAGGGACAGGGTCTTTCTACGAGCAGTACTTC. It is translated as CASSLGTGSFYEQYF.

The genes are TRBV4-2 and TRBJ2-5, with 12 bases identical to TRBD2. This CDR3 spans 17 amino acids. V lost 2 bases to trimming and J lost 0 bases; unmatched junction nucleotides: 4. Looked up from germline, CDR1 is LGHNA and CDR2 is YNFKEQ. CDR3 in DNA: TGTGCCAGCAGCCAAACCGGACTAGCGGGGTACCAAGAGACCCAGTACTTC. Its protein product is CASSQTGLAGYQETQYF.

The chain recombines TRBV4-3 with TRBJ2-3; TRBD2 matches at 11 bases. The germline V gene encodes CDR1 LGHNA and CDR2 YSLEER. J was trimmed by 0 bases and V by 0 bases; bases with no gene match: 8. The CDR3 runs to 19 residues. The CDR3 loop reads CASSQDVTSGTLSTDTQYF. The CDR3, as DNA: TGCGCCAGCAGCCAAGATGTGACTAGCGGGACACTCAGCACAGATACGCAGTATTTT.

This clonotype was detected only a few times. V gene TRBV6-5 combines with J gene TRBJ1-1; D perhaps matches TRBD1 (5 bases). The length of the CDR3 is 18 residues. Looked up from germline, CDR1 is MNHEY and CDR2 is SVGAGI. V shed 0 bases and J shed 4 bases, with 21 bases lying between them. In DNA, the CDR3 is TGTGCCAGCAGTTACTCCTGGGCTCGGGGGAGGCCGACCACTGAAGCTTTCTTT. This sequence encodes CASSYSWARGRPTTEAFF.

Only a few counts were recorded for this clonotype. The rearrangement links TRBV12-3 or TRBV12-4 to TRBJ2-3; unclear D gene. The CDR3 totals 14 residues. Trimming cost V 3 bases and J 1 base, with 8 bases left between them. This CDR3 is CASSFSLGTDTQYF. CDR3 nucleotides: TGTGCCAGCAGTTTTTCGCTAGGCACAGATACGCAGTATTTT.

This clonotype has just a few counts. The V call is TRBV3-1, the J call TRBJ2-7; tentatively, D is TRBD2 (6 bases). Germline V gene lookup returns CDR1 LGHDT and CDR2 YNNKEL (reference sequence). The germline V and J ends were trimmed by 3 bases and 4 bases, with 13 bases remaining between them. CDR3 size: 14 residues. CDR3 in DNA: TGTGCCAGCAGCCACTCGGGACTTGGATACGAGCAGTACTTC. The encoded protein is CASSHSGLGYEQYF.

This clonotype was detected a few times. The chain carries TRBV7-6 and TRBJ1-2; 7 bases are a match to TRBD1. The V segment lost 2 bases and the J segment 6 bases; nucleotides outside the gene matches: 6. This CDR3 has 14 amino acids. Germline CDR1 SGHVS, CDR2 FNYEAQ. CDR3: CASSLRTGVDGYTF. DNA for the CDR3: TGTGCCAGCAGCTTACGTACAGGGGTAGATGGCTACACCTTC.

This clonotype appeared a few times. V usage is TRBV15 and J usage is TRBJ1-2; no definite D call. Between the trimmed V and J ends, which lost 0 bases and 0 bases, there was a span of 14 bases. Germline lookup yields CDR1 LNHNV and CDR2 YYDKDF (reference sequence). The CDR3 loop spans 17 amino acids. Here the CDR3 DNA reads TGTGCCACCAGCAGAGATGGAAGACGGGGAGCTAACTATGGCTACACCTTC. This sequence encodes CATSRDGRRGANYGYTF.

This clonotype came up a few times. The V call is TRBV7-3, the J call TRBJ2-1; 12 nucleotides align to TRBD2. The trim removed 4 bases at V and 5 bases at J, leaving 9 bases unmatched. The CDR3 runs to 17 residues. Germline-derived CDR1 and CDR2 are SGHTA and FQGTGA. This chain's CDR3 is CASSSGLAGSADNEQFF. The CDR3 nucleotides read TGTGCCAGCAGCTCAGGACTAGCGGGATCCGCCGACAATGAGCAGTTCTTC.

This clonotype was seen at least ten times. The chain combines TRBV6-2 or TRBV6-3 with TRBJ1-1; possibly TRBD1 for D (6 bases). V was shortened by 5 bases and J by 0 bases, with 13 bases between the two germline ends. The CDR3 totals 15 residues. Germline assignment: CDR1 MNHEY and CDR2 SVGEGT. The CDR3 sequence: CASSGGQAMNTEAFF. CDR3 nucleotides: TGTGCCAGCAGTGGGGGACAAGCCATGAACACTGAAGCTTTCTTT.